This passage covers 10 T cell receptor beta chains from one sample sequenced in a study of T cell repertoires in cytomegalovirus infection. These receptors have no known antigen. Each CDR3 protein is one row after TCRdb ran MiXCR on the reads. The sample shows hundreds of thousands of distinct CDR3 sequences, roughly 33% of them seen only once. The sample here was cultured CD8+ T cells from PBMCs, taken from culture after CMV antigen stimulation. These receptors all stem from a human donor in good health (CMV status not recorded). Some clones in this sample may be carry-over from other donors' samples.

The chain employs TRBV7-3 and TRBJ2-1, with D unresolved. This CDR3 spans 16 amino acids. V was shortened by 8 bases and J by 2 bases, with 19 bases between the two germline ends. Germline assignment: CDR1 SGHTA and CDR2 FQGTGA. This chain's CDR3 is CASSQSQWAPYNEQFF. DNA for the CDR3: TGTGCCAGCTCCCAGAGCCAGTGGGCGCCCTACAATGAGCAGTTCTTC.

In its sample, this clonotype was seen many times. V and J are TRBV7-8 and TRBJ2-7; TRBD2 matches at 9 bases. The J segment lost 1 base and the V segment lost 0 bases, leaving 4 bases of the junction unmatched. CDR3 length: 16 residues. Looked up from germline, CDR1 is SGHVS and CDR2 is FQNEAQ. CDR3 protein: CASSLALAGGSYEQYF. The CDR3 nucleotides are TGTGCCAGCAGCTTAGCGCTTGCGGGGGGGTCCTACGAGCAGTACTTC.

The DNA for the CDR3 is TGTGCCAGTAGTCCGCGGATAGACCAGACGGGAGAGCAGTACTTC. Protein: CASSPRIDQTGEQYF. This sequence joins TRBV19 and TRBJ2-7; D might be TRBD2 (5 bases). V lost 5 bases, J lost 7 bases, and 21 bases lay in between. Germline CDR1 and CDR2: LNHDA and SQIVND (reference sequence). CDR3 length equals 15 residues.

This clonotype was detected only a few times. This chain links TRBV2 with TRBJ2-5, with D unclear. Trimming took 4 bases from V and 9 from J, leaving 6 bases between them. This CDR3 comprises 10 residues. Germline V gene lookup returns CDR1 SNHLY and CDR2 FYNNEI. The CDR3 sequence: CASSGKAQYF. The CDR3 region has the DNA TGTGCCAGCAGTGGGAAGGCCCAGTACTTC.

The chain couples TRBV9 to TRBJ1-5, with D unresolved. The germline V gene has CDR1 SGDLS and CDR2 YYNGEE. This CDR3 comprises 15 residues. The V end lost 0 bases, the J end lost 0 bases, and 7 bases lay between the germline ends. Here the CDR3 reads CASSVGEYSNQPQHF. The DNA of the CDR3 is TGTGCCAGCAGCGTAGGGGAGTATAGCAATCAGCCCCAGCATTTT.

This clonotype was recorded only once. V and J are TRBV10-3 and TRBJ1-5; D may be TRBD1 (6 bases). The CDR3 is made up of 14 amino acids. The germline gives CDR1 ENHRY, CDR2 SYGVKD. The V gene lost 5 bases and the J gene lost 5 bases, with 13 bases spanning the gap. The chain's CDR3 is CAISKLAGDQPQHF. The DNA for the CDR3 is TGTGCCATCAGTAAGTTGGCAGGGGATCAGCCCCAGCATTTT.

V is TRBV12-3 or TRBV12-4 and J is TRBJ1-2, with D possibly being TRBD1 (5 bases). Trimming took 7 bases from V and 6 from J, leaving 15 bases between them. The CDR3 loop spans 13 amino acids. CDR3 amino acids: CASITGGADGYTF. The CDR3 bases are TGTGCCAGCATTACCGGAGGGGCGGATGGCTACACCTTC.

As regards this clonotype: A much larger clone differs from this one at a single base, so this may be a read error. The chain recombines TRBV7-8 with TRBJ2-1; D gene unclear. Per the germline V gene, CDR1 is SGHVS and CDR2 is FQNEAQ. This CDR3 has 13 amino acids. CDR3 sequence reads: CVSSKGIKGEQFF. CDR3 bases: TGTGTCAGCAGCAAAGGGATCAAGGGCGAGCAGTTCTTC.

This clonotype was counted many times. V is TRBV7-8 and J is TRBJ2-7; D unclear. The CDR3 spans 14 residues. V was trimmed by 1 base and J by 2 bases, leaving 9 bases between them. Germline V gene sequence: CDR1 SGHVS, CDR2 FQNEAQ. The CDR3 protein is CASSLVWPTYEQYV. CDR3 coding DNA: TGTGCCAGCAGCTTAGTATGGCCGACCTACGAGCAGTACGTC.

This clonotype was detected only a few times. The chain links TRBV6-2 or TRBV6-3 to TRBJ2-3, with 7 bases matching TRBD2. CDR3 length equals 17 residues. V shed 4 bases and J 3 bases; nucleotides not matched to a gene: 13. Per the germline V gene, CDR1 is MNHEY and CDR2 is SVGEGT. Here the CDR3 DNA reads TGTGCCAGCAGTTCGGATTTCGGGGGGAATCGGACAGATACGCAGTATTTT. This gives the protein CASSSDFGGNRTDTQYF.